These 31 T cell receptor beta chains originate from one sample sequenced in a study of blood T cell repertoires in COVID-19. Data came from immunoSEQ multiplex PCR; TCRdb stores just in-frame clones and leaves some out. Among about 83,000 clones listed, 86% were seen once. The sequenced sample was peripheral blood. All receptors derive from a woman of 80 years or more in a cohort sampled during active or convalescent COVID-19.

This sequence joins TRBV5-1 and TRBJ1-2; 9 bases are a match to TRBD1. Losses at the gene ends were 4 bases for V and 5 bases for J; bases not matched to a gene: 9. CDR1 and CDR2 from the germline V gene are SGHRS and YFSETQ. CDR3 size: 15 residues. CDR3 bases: TGCGCCAGCAGCCTCCCCGGGACAGGGATTTATGGCTACACCTTC. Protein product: CASSLPGTGIYGYTF.

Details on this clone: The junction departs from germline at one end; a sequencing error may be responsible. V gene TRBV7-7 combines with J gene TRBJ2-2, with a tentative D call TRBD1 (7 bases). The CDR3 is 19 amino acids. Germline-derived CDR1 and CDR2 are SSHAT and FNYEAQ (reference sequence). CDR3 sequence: CASSRQGGLSGKDTGELFF. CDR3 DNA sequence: TGTGCTAGCAGCCGTCAGGGGGGCCTATCGGGAAAGGACACCGGGGAGCTGTTTTTT.

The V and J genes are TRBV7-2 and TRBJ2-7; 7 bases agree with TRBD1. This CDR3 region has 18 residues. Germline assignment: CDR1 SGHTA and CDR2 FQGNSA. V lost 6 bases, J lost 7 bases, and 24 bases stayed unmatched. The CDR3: CASRQGDRGQGTKGEQYV. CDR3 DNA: TGTGCCAGCAGGCAAGGGGACAGAGGGCAGGGAACGAAGGGGGAGCAGTACGTC.

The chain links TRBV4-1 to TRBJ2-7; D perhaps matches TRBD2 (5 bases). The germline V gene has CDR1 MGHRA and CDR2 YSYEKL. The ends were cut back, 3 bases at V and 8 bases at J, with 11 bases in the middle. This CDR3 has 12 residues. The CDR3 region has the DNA TGCGCCAGCAGCCAGAGCATCGGGAAGCAGTACTTC. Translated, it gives CASSQSIGKQYF.

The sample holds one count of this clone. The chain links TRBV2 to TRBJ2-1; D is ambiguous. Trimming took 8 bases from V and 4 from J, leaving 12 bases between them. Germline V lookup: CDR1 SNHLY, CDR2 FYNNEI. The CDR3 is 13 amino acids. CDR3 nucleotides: TGTGCCAGCGCGTGGGCAGGATACAATGAGCAGTTCTTC. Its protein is CASAWAGYNEQFF.

CDR3 sequence: CASGQYTEAFF. CDR3 DNA: TGTGCCAGTGGACAGTACACTGAAGCTTTCTTT. The chain employs TRBV19 and TRBJ1-1; D is possibly TRBD1 (6 bases). V lost 8 bases and J lost 3, with 7 bases in between. Per the germline V gene, CDR1 is LNHDA and CDR2 is SQIVND (reference sequence). The CDR3 is 11 residues long.

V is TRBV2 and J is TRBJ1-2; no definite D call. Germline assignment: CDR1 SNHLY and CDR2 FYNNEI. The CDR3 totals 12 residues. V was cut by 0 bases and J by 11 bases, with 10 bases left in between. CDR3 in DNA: TGTGCCAGCAGTGAAGCTCCGGGGAGGTACACCTTC. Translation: CASSEAPGRYTF.

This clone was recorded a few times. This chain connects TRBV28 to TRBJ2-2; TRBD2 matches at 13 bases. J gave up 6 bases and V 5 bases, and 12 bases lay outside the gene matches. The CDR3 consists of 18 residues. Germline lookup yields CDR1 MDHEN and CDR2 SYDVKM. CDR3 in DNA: TGTGCCAGCAGTCCACCACGATTGACTAGCGGGAGGCCCGGGGAGCTGTTTTTT. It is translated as CASSPPRLTSGRPGELFF.

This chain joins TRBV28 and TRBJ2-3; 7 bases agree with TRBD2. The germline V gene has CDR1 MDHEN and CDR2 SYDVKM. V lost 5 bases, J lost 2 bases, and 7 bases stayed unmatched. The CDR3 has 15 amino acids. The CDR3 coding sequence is TGTGCCAGCAGTACCCCTAGCGGCTACACAGATACGCAGTATTTT. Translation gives CASSTPSGYTDTQYF.

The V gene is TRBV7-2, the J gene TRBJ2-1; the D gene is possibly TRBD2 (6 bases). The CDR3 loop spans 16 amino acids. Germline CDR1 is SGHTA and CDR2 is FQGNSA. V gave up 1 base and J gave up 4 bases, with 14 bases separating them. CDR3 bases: TGTGCCAGCAGCTTAGGAGGCGGGACCTCGTACAATGAGCAGTTCTTC. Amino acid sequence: CASSLGGGTSYNEQFF.

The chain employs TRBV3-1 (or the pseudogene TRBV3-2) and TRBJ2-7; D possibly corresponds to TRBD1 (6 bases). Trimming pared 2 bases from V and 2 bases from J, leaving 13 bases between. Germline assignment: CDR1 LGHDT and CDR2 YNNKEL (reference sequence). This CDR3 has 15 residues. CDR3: CASSQRGSWTYEQYF. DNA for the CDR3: TGTGCCAGCAGCCAAAGGGGGAGTTGGACCTACGAGCAGTACTTC.

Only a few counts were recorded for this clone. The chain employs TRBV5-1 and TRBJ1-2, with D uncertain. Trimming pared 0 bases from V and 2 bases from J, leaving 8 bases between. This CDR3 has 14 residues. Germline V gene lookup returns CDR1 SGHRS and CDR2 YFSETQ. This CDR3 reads CASSLGPGNYGYTF. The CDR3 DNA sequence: TGCGCCAGCAGCTTGGGGCCGGGGAACTATGGCTACACCTTC.

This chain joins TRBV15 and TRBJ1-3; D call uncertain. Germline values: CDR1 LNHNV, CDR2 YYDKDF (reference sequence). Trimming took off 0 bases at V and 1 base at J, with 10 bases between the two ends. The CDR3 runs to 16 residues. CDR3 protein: CATSRDRKESGNTIYF. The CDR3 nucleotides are TGTGCCACCAGCAGAGATCGTAAGGAGTCTGGAAACACCATATATTTT.

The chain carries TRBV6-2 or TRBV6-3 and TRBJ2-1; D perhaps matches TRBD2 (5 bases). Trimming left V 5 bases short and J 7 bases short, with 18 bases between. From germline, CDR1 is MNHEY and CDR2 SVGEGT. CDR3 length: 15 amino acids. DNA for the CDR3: TGTGCCAGCAGTCCCCTGGAAGAGGGCTGGAATGAGCAGTTCTTC. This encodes CASSPLEEGWNEQFF.

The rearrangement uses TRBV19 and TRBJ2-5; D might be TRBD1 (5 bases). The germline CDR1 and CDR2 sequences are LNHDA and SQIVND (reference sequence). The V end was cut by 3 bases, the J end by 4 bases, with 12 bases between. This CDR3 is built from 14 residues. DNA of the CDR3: TGTGCCAGTAGTATCTCGTTTAGGGGAGAGACCCAGTACTTC. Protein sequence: CASSISFRGETQYF.

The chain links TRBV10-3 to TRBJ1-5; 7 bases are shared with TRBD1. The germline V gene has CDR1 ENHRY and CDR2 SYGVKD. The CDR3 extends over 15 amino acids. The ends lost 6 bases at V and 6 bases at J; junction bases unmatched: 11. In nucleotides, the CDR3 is TGTGCCATCAGAGAGGGAGGGGGCGCATCTCAGCCCCAGCATTTT. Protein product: CAIREGGGASQPQHF.

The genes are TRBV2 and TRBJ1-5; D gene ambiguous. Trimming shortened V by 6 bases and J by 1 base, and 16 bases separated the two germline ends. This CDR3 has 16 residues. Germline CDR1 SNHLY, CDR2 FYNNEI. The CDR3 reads CASSADLGGSNQPQHF. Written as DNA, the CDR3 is TGTGCCAGCAGCGCTGACCTCGGAGGGAGCAATCAGCCCCAGCATTTT.

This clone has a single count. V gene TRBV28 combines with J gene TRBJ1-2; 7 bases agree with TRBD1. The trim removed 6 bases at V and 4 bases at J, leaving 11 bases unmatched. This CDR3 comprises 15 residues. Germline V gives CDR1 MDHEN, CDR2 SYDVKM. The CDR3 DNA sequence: TGTGCCAGCAGATTCACAGGGGCTAGGAGCTATGGCTACACCTTC. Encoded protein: CASRFTGARSYGYTF.

CDR3 sequence (DNA): TGCGCCAGCAGTCCCCGGGACTACCATGTCACAGATACGCAGTATTTT. Translated, it gives CASSPRDYHVTDTQYF. This chain links TRBV23-1 with TRBJ2-3; 7 bases match TRBD2. TRBV23-1 is designated an ORF whose function remains uncertain. Trimming removed 4 bases from V and 2 bases from J; junction bases left unmatched: 9. The CDR3 length is 16 residues.

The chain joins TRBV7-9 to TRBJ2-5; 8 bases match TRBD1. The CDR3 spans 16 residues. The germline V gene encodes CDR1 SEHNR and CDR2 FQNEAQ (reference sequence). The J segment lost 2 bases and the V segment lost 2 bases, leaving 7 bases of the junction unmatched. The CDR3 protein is CASSLSPGTGQETQYF. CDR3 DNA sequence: TGTGCCAGCAGCTTAAGTCCGGGGACAGGACAAGAGACCCAGTACTTC.

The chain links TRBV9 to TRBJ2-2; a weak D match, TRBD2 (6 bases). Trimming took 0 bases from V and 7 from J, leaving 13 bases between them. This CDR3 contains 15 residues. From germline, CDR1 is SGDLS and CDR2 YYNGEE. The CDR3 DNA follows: TGTGCCAGCAGCGTAGGTGGCGGGAAAGTCGGGGAGCTGTTTTTT. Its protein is CASSVGGGKVGELFF.

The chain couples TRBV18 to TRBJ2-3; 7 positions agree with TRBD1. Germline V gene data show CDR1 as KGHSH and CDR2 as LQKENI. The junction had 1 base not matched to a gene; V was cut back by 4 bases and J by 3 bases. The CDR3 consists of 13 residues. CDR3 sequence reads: CASSRGQTDTQYF. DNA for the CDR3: TGTGCCAGCTCACGGGGACAGACAGATACGCAGTATTTT.

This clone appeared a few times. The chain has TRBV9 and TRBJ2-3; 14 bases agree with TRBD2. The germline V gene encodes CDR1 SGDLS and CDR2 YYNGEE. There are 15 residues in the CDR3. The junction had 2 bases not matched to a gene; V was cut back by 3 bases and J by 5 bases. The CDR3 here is CASSAGTSGRDTQYF. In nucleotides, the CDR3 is TGTGCCAGCAGCGCCGGGACTAGCGGGAGAGATACGCAGTATTTT.

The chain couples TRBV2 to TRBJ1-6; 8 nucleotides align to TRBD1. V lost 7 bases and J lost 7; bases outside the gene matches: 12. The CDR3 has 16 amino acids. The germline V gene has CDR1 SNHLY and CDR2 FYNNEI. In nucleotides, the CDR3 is TGTGCCAGCATATCTGTCGGACAGGGAAGCAATTCACCCCTCCACTTT. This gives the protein CASISVGQGSNSPLHF.

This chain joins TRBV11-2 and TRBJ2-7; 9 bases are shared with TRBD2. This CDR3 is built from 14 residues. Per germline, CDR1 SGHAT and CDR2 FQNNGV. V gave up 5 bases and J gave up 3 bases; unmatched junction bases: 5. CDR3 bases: TGTGCCAGCAGCGGACTAGCGAGGATCTACGAGCAGTACTTC. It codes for CASSGLARIYEQYF.

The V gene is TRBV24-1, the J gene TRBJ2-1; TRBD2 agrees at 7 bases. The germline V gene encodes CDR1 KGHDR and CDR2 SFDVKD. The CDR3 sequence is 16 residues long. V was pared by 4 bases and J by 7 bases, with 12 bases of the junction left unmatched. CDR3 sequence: CATSDPQGRAGNEQFF. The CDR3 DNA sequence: TGTGCCACCAGTGACCCCCAAGGGAGGGCGGGGAATGAGCAGTTCTTC.

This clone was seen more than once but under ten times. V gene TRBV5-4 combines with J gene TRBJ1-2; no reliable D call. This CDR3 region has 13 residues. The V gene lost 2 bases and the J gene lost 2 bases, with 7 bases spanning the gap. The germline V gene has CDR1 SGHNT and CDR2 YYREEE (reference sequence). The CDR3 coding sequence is TGTGCCAGCAGCTTTAGCAGAAACTATGGCTACACCTTC. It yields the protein CASSFSRNYGYTF. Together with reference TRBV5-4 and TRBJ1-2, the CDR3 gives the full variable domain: ETGVTQSPTHLIKTRGQQVTLRCSSQSGHNTVSWYQQALGQGPQFIFQYYREEENGRGNFPPRFSGLQFPNYSSELNVNALELDDSALYLCASSFSRNYGYTFGSGTRLTVV.

The CDR3 nucleotides are TGTGCCAGCAGTTCCATCGGGGACACCGGGGAGCTGTTTTTT. It translates to CASSSIGDTGELFF. The J gene is TRBJ2-2, the V gene TRBV27; a possible D gene is TRBD2 (5 bases). The CDR3 spans 14 residues. Germline V gene sequence: CDR1 MNHEY, CDR2 SMNVEV (reference sequence). Trimming pared 4 bases from V and 3 bases from J, leaving 9 bases between.

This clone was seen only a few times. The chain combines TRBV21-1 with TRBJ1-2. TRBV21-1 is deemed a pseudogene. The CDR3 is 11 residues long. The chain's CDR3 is CARGVPCGYTF. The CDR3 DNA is TGTGCCCGGGGGGTGCCCTGTGGCTACACCTTC.

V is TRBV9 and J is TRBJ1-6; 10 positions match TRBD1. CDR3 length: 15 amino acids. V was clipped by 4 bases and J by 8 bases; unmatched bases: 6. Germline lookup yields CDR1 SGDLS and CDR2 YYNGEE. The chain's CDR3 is CASSLLDRGDSPLHF. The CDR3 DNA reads TGTGCCAGCAGCCTCCTGGACAGGGGGGATTCACCCCTCCACTTT.

CDR3 amino acids: CASSPIAGGSSYEQYF. In DNA, the CDR3 is TGTGCCAGCAGCCCAATAGCGGGAGGAAGCTCCTACGAGCAGTACTTC. The gene calls are TRBV11-2 and TRBJ2-7, with 10 bases fitting TRBD2. The CDR3 sequence is 16 residues long. CDR1 and CDR2 (germline): SGHAT, FQNNGV. V shed 5 bases, J shed 0 bases, and the junction held 7 bases outside the gene matches. Using reference TRBV11-2 and TRBJ2-7 for the parts outside the CDR3, the full variable domain is EAGVAQSPRYKIIEKRQSVAFWCNPISGHATLYWYQQILGQGPKLLIQFQNNGVVDDSQLPKDRFSAERLKGVDSTLKIQPAKLEDSAVYLCASSPIAGGSSYEQYFGPGTRLTVT.